This T cell receptor (beta chain) emerged from a study of T cell responses to AZD1222 COVID-19 vaccine. Regarding the study as a whole: Mostly white British, mostly female donors; authors suggested clonal diversity may be underestimated.

Germline lookup yields CDR1 ENHRY and CDR2 SYGVKD. The CDR3 runs to 11 residues. Trimming pared 2 bases from V and 10 bases from J, leaving 6 bases between. On this clone itself: Antigen: not known.

Sequencing was performed with immunoSEQ multiplex PCR; in TCRdb, only in-frame clones are kept and a portion is missing. The table records some 120,000 clones, about 83% of them present only once. This TCR derives from an adult in good health. The starting material was peripheral blood, obtained on day 0 of AZD1222 vaccination. The chain employs TRBV10-3 and TRBJ2-1, with D unresolved. CDR3 amino acids: CAISEGREQFF. The DNA of the CDR3 is TGTGCCATCAGTGAGGGCCGGGAGCAGTTCTTC.